Listed below are T cell receptor beta chains from one sample, sequenced in a study of blood T cell repertoires in COVID-19. Repertoires were generated with immunoSEQ multiplex PCR, while TCRdb's copy carries only in-frame clones and drops some. The repertoire has a few hundred thousand clones, roughly nine tenths of them found once; the top ten carry around 3%. Sequencing used PBMCs or T cells enriched from blood (not recorded which). These receptors came from a woman aged 45 to 65 who had recovered from COVID-19. Each CDR3 is given with its conserved first and last residue. Each record gives: CDR3 protein, CDR3 DNA, D gene, J gene, V gene, clone size. The D gene is left open where the match is weak. The listing skips clone size in some rows; elsewhere it reads once, few, many or a size class.

cdr3_aa: CSVEVGLADYNEQFF; cdr3_nt: TGCAGCGTTGAAGTAGGACTAGCGGACTATAATGAGCAGTTCTTC; d_call: TRBD2; j_call: TRBJ2-1; v_call: TRBV29-1; clone_size: .
cdr3_aa: CASRAGTGRNTEAFF; cdr3_nt: TGTGCCAGCAGGGCGGGGACAGGAAGGAACACTGAAGCTTTCTTT; d_call: TRBD1; j_call: TRBJ1-1; v_call: TRBV28; clone_size: .
cdr3_aa: CASSLDRGEQYF; cdr3_nt: TGTGCCAGCAGCTTGGACAGGGGCGAGCAGTACTTC; d_call: TRBD1; j_call: TRBJ2-7; v_call: TRBV11-3; clone_size: .
cdr3_aa: CASSLKVGVQPQHF; cdr3_nt: TGTGCCAGCAGCTTAAAGGTGGGCGTCCAGCCCCAGCATTTT; d_call: .; j_call: TRBJ1-5; v_call: TRBV7-2; clone_size: .
cdr3_aa: CASSYLHSNSPLHF; cdr3_nt: TGTGCCAGCAGTTACTTACACAGCAATTCACCCCTCCACTTT; d_call: .; j_call: TRBJ1-6; v_call: TRBV6-5; clone_size: .
cdr3_aa: CASSEADIGNQPQHF; cdr3_nt: TGTGCCAGCAGTGAAGCGGACATTGGCAATCAGCCCCAGCATTTT; d_call: .; j_call: TRBJ1-5; v_call: TRBV6-1; clone_size: .
cdr3_aa: CASSISRGQVTGELFF; cdr3_nt: TGTGCCAGTAGTATCAGCAGGGGGCAAGTCACCGGGGAGCTGTTTTTT; d_call: TRBD1; j_call: TRBJ2-2; v_call: TRBV19; clone_size: .
cdr3_aa: CAWGPPVAEAFF; cdr3_nt: TGTGCCTGGGGGCCCCCGGTCGCTGAAGCTTTCTTT; d_call: .; j_call: TRBJ1-1; v_call: TRBV30; clone_size: .
cdr3_aa: CASSYLGCTRRNTIYF; cdr3_nt: TGTGCCAGCAGTTACCTCGGCTGCACCAGGCGAAACACCATATATTTT; d_call: .; j_call: TRBJ1-3; v_call: TRBV6-7; clone_size: .
cdr3_aa: CASSQGALGQPQHF; cdr3_nt: TGTGCCAGCAGCCAAGGGGCGCTGGGCCAGCCCCAGCATTTT; d_call: .; j_call: TRBJ1-5; v_call: TRBV3-1/TRBV3-2; clone_size: once
cdr3_aa: CASSLGTSASDEQFF; cdr3_nt: TGTGCCAGCAGCTTGGGGACTAGCGCTAGCGATGAGCAGTTCTTC; d_call: TRBD2; j_call: TRBJ2-1; v_call: TRBV7-8; clone_size: .
cdr3_aa: CASSRRTGDDSPLHF; cdr3_nt: TGCGCCAGCAGCAGAAGGACAGGCGACGATTCACCCCTCCACTTT; d_call: TRBD1; j_call: TRBJ1-6; v_call: TRBV5-1; clone_size: few
cdr3_aa: CASQRPGTGRNTEAFF; cdr3_nt: TGTGCCAGCCAACGCCCCGGGACAGGGCGGAATACTGAAGCTTTCTTT; d_call: TRBD1; j_call: TRBJ1-1; v_call: TRBV25-1; clone_size: .
cdr3_aa: CASIIGGSGNTGELFF; cdr3_nt: TGTGCCAGCATTATCGGGGGTAGCGGGAACACCGGGGAGCTGTTTTTT; d_call: .; j_call: TRBJ2-2; v_call: TRBV28; clone_size: .
cdr3_aa: CASSPSHTIYF; cdr3_nt: TGTGCCAGCAGTCCCTCCCACACCATATATTTT; d_call: .; j_call: TRBJ1-3; v_call: TRBV28; clone_size: .
cdr3_aa: CAWSEGLRGQPQHF; cdr3_nt: TGTGCCTGGAGTGAGGGACTCCGAGGTCAGCCCCAGCATTTT; d_call: .; j_call: TRBJ1-5; v_call: TRBV30; clone_size: once
cdr3_aa: CASSSQTVSYEQYF; cdr3_nt: TGTGCCAGCAGCTCGCAGACTGTATCCTACGAGCAGTACTTC; d_call: .; j_call: TRBJ2-7; v_call: TRBV7-2; clone_size: .
cdr3_aa: CASSWLYGYTF; cdr3_nt: TGTGCCAGCAGTTGGCTCTATGGCTACACCTTC; d_call: .; j_call: TRBJ1-2; v_call: TRBV28; clone_size: .
cdr3_aa: CASSPLLKGGEQYF; cdr3_nt: TGCGCCAGCAGCCCGCTATTAAAAGGGGGCGAGCAGTACTTC; d_call: .; j_call: TRBJ2-7; v_call: TRBV4-1; clone_size: .
cdr3_aa: CASSQAGTKYNEQFF; cdr3_nt: TGTGCCAGCAGCCAAGCCGGGACTAAATACAATGAGCAGTTCTTC; d_call: TRBD2; j_call: TRBJ2-1; v_call: TRBV3-1/TRBV3-2; clone_size: .
cdr3_aa: CASSLDHRQAGANVLTF; cdr3_nt: TGTGCCAGCAGCTTAGATCACCGGCAGGCTGGGGCCAACGTCCTGACTTTC; d_call: .; j_call: TRBJ2-6; v_call: TRBV11-2; clone_size: .
cdr3_aa: CASSPPGHTVPQKTQYF; cdr3_nt: TGTGCCAGTAGCCCCCCGGGACATACAGTGCCCCAAAAGACCCAGTACTTC; d_call: .; j_call: TRBJ2-5; v_call: TRBV19; clone_size: .
cdr3_aa: CASSQEPPRASGTGELFF; cdr3_nt: TGCGCCAGCAGCCAAGAACCTCCAAGGGCTAGCGGGACCGGGGAGCTGTTTTTT; d_call: TRBD2; j_call: TRBJ2-2; v_call: TRBV4-3; clone_size: .
cdr3_aa: CASSQDPGTPREQFF; cdr3_nt: TGCGCCAGCAGCCAAGACCCCGGGACACCAAGAGAGCAGTTCTTC; d_call: .; j_call: TRBJ2-1; v_call: TRBV4-3; clone_size: .
cdr3_aa: CASGLFLGQGDNEQFF; cdr3_nt: TGTGCTAGTGGTTTGTTCCTGGGACAGGGAGACAATGAGCAGTTCTTC; d_call: TRBD1; j_call: TRBJ2-1; v_call: TRBV12-5; clone_size: few
cdr3_aa: CASSRRDREGQPQHF; cdr3_nt: TGTGCCAGCAGCCGCCGGGACAGGGAGGGACAGCCCCAGCATTTT; d_call: TRBD1; j_call: TRBJ1-5; v_call: TRBV2; clone_size: .
cdr3_aa: CASSSSSSGTDTQYF; cdr3_nt: TGCGCCAGCAGTTCTTCAAGTAGCGGCACAGATACGCAGTATTTT; d_call: .; j_call: TRBJ2-3; v_call: TRBV10-1; clone_size: .
cdr3_aa: CASKAGLALGTQYF; cdr3_nt: TGTGCCAGCAAAGCGGGACTAGCGCTAGGTACGCAGTATTTT; d_call: TRBD2; j_call: TRBJ2-3; v_call: TRBV9; clone_size: once
cdr3_aa: CSVGYGGNTEAFF; cdr3_nt: TGCAGCGTTGGGTATGGAGGGAACACTGAAGCTTTCTTT; d_call: .; j_call: TRBJ1-1; v_call: TRBV29-1; clone_size: .
cdr3_aa: CATSEDSIDGYTF; cdr3_nt: TGTGCCACCAGTGAAGACTCTATAGATGGCTACACCTTC; d_call: .; j_call: TRBJ1-2; v_call: TRBV24-1; clone_size: .
cdr3_aa: CASSFPQLNTEAFF; cdr3_nt: TGTGCCAGCAGTTTCCCTCAGTTGAACACTGAAGCTTTCTTT; d_call: .; j_call: TRBJ1-1; v_call: TRBV28; clone_size: .
cdr3_aa: CASSLGEGNQPQHF; cdr3_nt: TGTGCCAGCAGCCTCGGCGAGGGAAATCAGCCCCAGCATTTT; d_call: .; j_call: TRBJ1-5; v_call: TRBV9; clone_size: .
cdr3_aa: CASSLLGGETEAFF; cdr3_nt: TGCGCCAGCAGCCTCCTAGGGGGTGAGACTGAAGCTTTCTTT; d_call: .; j_call: TRBJ1-1; v_call: TRBV4-1; clone_size: .
cdr3_aa: CASSARGDTQYF; cdr3_nt: TGTGCCAGCAGCGCGCGGGGCGATACGCAGTATTTT; d_call: .; j_call: TRBJ2-3; v_call: TRBV9; clone_size: .
cdr3_aa: CASSLSRVSPLHF; cdr3_nt: TGTGCCAGCAGCTTGTCTCGGGTTTCACCCCTCCACTTT; d_call: .; j_call: TRBJ1-6; v_call: TRBV5-6; clone_size: .
cdr3_aa: CASSPVGASGSPLQETQYF; cdr3_nt: TGTGCCAGCAGCCCCGTCGGGGCTAGCGGGAGCCCCCTCCAAGAGACCCAGTACTTC; d_call: TRBD2; j_call: TRBJ2-5; v_call: TRBV9; clone_size: .
cdr3_aa: CASSFYPGELFF; cdr3_nt: TGTGCCAGCAGTTTCTACCCCGGGGAGCTGTTTTTT; d_call: .; j_call: TRBJ2-2; v_call: TRBV12-3/TRBV12-4; clone_size: few
cdr3_aa: CASTIHRENTEAFF; cdr3_nt: TGTGCCAGCACCATTCACCGGGAAAACACTGAAGCTTTCTTT; d_call: .; j_call: TRBJ1-1; v_call: TRBV7-9; clone_size: .
cdr3_aa: CASSKPTGQPQHF; cdr3_nt: TGTGCCAGCAGCAAACCTACGGGTCAGCCCCAGCATTTT; d_call: .; j_call: TRBJ1-5; v_call: TRBV6-2/TRBV6-3; clone_size: .
cdr3_aa: CASSEGTSGMYEQFF; cdr3_nt: TGTGCCAGCAGTGAAGGGACTAGCGGGATGTATGAGCAGTTCTTC; d_call: TRBD2; j_call: TRBJ2-1; v_call: TRBV2; clone_size: once
cdr3_aa: CASSLRVDRRGNTIYF; cdr3_nt: TGTGCCAGCAGTTTAAGAGTCGACAGGCGAGGAAACACCATATATTTT; d_call: .; j_call: TRBJ1-3; v_call: TRBV28; clone_size: .
cdr3_aa: CASSLLAGVPGELFF; cdr3_nt: TGTGCCAGCAGCTTATTGGCGGGAGTACCCGGGGAGCTGTTTTTT; d_call: TRBD2; j_call: TRBJ2-2; v_call: TRBV7-3; clone_size: .
cdr3_aa: CASSIRSSGQETQYF; cdr3_nt: TGTGCCAGTAGTATCCGCTCTAGCGGCCAAGAGACCCAGTACTTC; d_call: TRBD2; j_call: TRBJ2-5; v_call: TRBV19; clone_size: .
cdr3_aa: CASSPGLAVSETQYF; cdr3_nt: TGCGCCAGCAGCCCGGGACTAGCGGTTTCAGAGACCCAGTACTTC; d_call: TRBD2; j_call: TRBJ2-5; v_call: TRBV5-1; clone_size: .
cdr3_aa: CASSPLRQGGSPQHF; cdr3_nt: TGTGCCAGCAGTCCCCTAAGACAGGGTGGGTCGCCCCAGCATTTT; d_call: TRBD1; j_call: TRBJ1-5; v_call: TRBV28; clone_size: .
cdr3_aa: CASSQGTGASYGYTF; cdr3_nt: TGCGCCAGCAGCCAAGGGACAGGGGCTTCCTATGGCTACACCTTC; d_call: TRBD1; j_call: TRBJ1-2; v_call: TRBV4-1; clone_size: once